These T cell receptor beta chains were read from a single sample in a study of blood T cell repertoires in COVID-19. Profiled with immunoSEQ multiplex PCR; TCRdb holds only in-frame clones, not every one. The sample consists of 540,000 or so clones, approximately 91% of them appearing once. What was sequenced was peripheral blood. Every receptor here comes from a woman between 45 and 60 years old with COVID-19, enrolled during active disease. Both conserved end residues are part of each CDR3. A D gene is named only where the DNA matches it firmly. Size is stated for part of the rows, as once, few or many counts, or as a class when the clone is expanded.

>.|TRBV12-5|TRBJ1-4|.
TGTGCTAGTGGTTTTCCCAGGGGACGGCTGTTTTTT
CASGFPRGRLFF
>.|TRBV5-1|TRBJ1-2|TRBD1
TGCGCCAGCAGCCCCTACAGGGGGCAAAACTATGGCTACACCTTC
CASSPYRGQNYGYTF
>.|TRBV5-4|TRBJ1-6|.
TGTGCCAGCAGAAGGGGGACCCTGGCGGATTCACCCCTCCACTTT
CASRRGTLADSPLHF
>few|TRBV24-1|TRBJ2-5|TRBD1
TGTGCCACCAGAGGACAGGGGGCTGAGACCCAGTACTTC
CATRGQGAETQYF
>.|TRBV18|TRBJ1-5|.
TGTGCCAGCTCACCAAGCCAGGACACTCAGCCCCAGCATTTT
CASSPSQDTQPQHF
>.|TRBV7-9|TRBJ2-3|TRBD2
TGTGCCAGCAGCGCCGGACTAGCGGGGAGTCCAGATACGCAGTATTTT
CASSAGLAGSPDTQYF
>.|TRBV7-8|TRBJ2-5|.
TGTGCCAGCAGCTTAGGTACAGGATGGGAGACCCAGTACTTC
CASSLGTGWETQYF
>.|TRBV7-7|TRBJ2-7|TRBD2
TGTGCCAGCAGCTTAGGGGCTCCATCAGCGGGGGGGGCCTACGAGCAGTACTTC
CASSLGAPSAGGAYEQYF
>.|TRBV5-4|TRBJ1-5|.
TGTGCCAGCAGCTTGGACGGGGGGCGGGGGCAGCCCCAGCATTTT
CASSLDGGRGQPQHF
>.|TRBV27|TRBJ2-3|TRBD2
TGTGCCAGCAGTCCCGGGACTAGCGGGGGGGCAGATACGCAGTATTTT
CASSPGTSGGADTQYF
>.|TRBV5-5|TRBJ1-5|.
TGTGCCAGCAGCCCCGTAGATCAGCCCCAGCATTTT
CASSPVDQPQHF
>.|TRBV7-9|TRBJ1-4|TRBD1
TGTGCCAGCAGCGCCGGGACAGGGCTTAATGAAAAACTGTTTTTT
CASSAGTGLNEKLFF
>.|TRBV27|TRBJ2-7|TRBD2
TGTGCCAGCAGTCCCCAATATCTAGCGGGGGGGCCGCTTGACGAGCAGTACTTC
CASSPQYLAGGPLDEQYF
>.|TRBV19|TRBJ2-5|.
TGTGCCAGTAGTATGGGGCGGGGCGCAGAGACCCAGTACTTC
CASSMGRGAETQYF
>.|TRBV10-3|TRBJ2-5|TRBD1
TGTGCCATCAGGTCAGACAGGGCCCAAGAGACCCAGTACTTC
CAIRSDRAQETQYF
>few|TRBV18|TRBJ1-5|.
TGTGCCAGCTCAGGAGGTAGCAATCAGCCCCAGCATTTT
CASSGGSNQPQHF
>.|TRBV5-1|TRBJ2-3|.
TGCGCCAGCAGCTTGCGACACCCAGGCACAGATACGCAGTATTTT
CASSLRHPGTDTQYF
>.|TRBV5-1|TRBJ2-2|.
TGCGCCAGCAGCCTTCAGGACACCGGGGAGCTGTTTTTT
CASSLQDTGELFF
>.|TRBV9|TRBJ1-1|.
TGTGCCAGCAGCGTAGCGGGGGGAGTGAACACTGAAGCTTTCTTT
CASSVAGGVNTEAFF
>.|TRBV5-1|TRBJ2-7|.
TGCGCCAGCGCCGGGTCAAACTACGAGCAGTACTTC
CASAGSNYEQYF
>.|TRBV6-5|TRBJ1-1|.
TGTGCCAGCAGTTACTCGAGAGCAGGGAACACTGAAGCTTTCTTT
CASSYSRAGNTEAFF
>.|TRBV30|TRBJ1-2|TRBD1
TGTGCCTGGAGTGAGCGTCAGGGGGACGGCTACACCTTC
CAWSERQGDGYTF
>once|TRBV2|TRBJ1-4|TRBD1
TGTGCCAGCAGTTGGGACAGCGAATATGAAAAACTGTTTTTT
CASSWDSEYEKLFF
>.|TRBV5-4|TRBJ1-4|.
TGTGCCAGCAGCTTGCAGGGAATAGGGGAAAAACTGTTTTTT
CASSLQGIGEKLFF
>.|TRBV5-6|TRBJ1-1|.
TGTGCCACACAGGTTATGAACACTGAAGCTTTCTTT
CATQVMNTEAFF
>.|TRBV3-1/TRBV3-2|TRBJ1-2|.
TGTGCCAGCAGCCAACGAGACGGAGCCTATGGCTACACCTTC
CASSQRDGAYGYTF
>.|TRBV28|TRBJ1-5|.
TGTGCCAGCAGTTTACGGCAGGTCAATCAGCCCCAGCATTTT
CASSLRQVNQPQHF
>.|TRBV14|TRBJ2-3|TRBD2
TGTGCCAGCAGCCGGGCGGGACTAAGCACAGATACGCAGTATTTT
CASSRAGLSTDTQYF
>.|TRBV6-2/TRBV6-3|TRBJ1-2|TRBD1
TGTGCCAGCAGTTACCCCGACAGGGGGTATGGCTACACCTTC
CASSYPDRGYGYTF
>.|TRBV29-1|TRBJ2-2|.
TGCAGCGTTGAAGTTAGTTCGAACACCGGGGAGCTGTTTTTT
CSVEVSSNTGELFF
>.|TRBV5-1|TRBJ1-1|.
TGCGCCAGCAGCTTGGCCGCTGGACTCCCGAACACTGAAGCTTTCTTT
CASSLAAGLPNTEAFF
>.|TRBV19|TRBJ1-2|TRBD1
TGTGCCAGTAGTAGAGGACAGGGCGGGAATGGCTACACCTTC
CASSRGQGGNGYTF
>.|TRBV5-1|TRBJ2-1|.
TGCGCCAGCCATGCGGGACCCACAACCCATGGTTCCTACAATGAGCAGTTCTTC
CASHAGPTTHGSYNEQFF
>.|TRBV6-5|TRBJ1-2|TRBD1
TGTGCCGCCTCCGGGACAGGCCCGGGGGTCTTC
CAASGTGPGVF
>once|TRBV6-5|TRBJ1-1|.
TGTGCCAGCAGTTCCTCAAGAGTTTGGGAAGCTTTCTTT
CASSSSRVWEAFF
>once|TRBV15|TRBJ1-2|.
TGTGCCACCAGCCTGCGGTCGGTGGATGGCTACACCTTC
CATSLRSVDGYTF
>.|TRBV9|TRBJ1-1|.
TGTGCCAGCAGCTTTGGACTCTTGAACACTGAAGCTTTCTTT
CASSFGLLNTEAFF
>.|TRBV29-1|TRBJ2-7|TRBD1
TGCAGCGTCCCCGACAGGGGGAGGCCCGACGAGCAGTACTTC
CSVPDRGRPDEQYF
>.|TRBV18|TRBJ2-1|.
TGTGCCAGCTCACCAGTGTCAGGCACTGAGCAGTTCTTC
CASSPVSGTEQFF
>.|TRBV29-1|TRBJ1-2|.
TGCAGCGTTGACTCCCGGGGAGCCTATGGCTACACCTTC
CSVDSRGAYGYTF
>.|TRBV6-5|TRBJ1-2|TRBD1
TGTGCCAGCAGTATGGCAGGGGGCTTCTATGGCTACACCTTC
CASSMAGGFYGYTF
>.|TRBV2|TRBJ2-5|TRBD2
TGTGCCAGCCTGATTAGCGGGGGGTGGAAAGAGACCCAGTACTTC
CASLISGGWKETQYF
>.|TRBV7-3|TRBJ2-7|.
TGTGCCAGCAGCTTAACCCCCCTCTACGAGCAGTACTTC
CASSLTPLYEQYF
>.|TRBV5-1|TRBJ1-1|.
TGCGCCAGCAGCTTGGTGACAGGCACTGAAGCTTTCTTT
CASSLVTGTEAFF